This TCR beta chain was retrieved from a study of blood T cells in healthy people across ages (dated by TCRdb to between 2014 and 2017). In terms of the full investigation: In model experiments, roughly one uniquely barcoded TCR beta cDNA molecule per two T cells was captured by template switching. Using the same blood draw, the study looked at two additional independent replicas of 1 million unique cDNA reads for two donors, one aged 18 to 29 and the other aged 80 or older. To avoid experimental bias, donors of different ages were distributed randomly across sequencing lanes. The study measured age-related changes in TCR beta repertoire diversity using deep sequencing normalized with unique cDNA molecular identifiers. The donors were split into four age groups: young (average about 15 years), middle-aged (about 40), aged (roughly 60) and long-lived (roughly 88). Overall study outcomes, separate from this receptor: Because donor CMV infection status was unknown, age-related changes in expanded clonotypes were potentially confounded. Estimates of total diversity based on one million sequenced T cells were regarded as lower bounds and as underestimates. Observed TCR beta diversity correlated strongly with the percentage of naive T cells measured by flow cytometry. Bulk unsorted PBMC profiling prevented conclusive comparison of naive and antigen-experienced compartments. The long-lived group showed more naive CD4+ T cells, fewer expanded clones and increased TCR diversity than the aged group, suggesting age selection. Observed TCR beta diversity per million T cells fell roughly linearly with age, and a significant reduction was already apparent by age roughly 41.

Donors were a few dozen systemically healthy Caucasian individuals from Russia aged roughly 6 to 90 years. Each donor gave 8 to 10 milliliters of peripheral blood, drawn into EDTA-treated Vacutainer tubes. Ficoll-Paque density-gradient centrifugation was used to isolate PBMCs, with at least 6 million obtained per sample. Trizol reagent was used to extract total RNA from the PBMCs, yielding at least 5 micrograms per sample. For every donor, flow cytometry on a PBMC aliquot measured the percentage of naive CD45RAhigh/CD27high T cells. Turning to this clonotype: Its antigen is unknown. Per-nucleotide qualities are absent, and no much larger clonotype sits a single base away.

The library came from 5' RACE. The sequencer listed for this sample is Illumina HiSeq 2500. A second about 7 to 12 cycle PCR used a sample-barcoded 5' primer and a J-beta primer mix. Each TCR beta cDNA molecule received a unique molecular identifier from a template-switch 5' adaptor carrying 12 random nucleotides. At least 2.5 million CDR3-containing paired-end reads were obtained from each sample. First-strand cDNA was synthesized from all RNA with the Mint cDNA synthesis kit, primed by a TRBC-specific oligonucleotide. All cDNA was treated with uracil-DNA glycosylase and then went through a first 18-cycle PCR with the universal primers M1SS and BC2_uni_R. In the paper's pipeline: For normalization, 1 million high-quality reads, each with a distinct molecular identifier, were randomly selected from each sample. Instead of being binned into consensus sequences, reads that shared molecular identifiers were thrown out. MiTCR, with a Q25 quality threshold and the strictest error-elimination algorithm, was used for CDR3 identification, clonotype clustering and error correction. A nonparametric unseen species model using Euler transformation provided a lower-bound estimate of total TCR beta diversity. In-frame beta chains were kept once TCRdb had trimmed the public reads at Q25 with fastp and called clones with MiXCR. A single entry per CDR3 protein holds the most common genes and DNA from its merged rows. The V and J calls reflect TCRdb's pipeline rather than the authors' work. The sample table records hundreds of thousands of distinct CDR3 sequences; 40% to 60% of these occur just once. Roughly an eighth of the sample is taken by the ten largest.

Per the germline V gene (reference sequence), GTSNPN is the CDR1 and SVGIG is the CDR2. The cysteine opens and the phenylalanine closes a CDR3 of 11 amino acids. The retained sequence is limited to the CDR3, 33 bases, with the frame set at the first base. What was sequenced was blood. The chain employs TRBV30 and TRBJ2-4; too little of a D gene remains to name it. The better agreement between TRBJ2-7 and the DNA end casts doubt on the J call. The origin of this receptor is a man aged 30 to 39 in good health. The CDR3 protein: CAWSLSYEQYF. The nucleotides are TGTGCCTGGAGTCTATCCTACGAGCAGTACTTC.